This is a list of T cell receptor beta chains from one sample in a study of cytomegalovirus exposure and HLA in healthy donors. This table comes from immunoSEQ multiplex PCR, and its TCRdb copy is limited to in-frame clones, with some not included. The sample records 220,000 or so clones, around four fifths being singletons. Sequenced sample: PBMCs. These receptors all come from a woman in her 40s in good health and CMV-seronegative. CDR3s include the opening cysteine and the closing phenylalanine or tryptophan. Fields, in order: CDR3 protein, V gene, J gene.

CDR3 protein: CAISAKLAGEDNEQFF
V gene: TRBV10-3
J gene: TRBJ2-1

CDR3 protein: CASSQGHSGSQPQHF
V gene: TRBV4-1
J gene: TRBJ1-5

CDR3 protein: CASSLAEGKDGYTF
V gene: TRBV7-8
J gene: TRBJ1-2

CDR3 protein: CASSQESLAGGHKYF
V gene: TRBV4-2
J gene: TRBJ2-7

CDR3 protein: CASSESSRRGTDTQYF
V gene: TRBV25-1
J gene: TRBJ2-3

CDR3 protein: CASSSQDSVNYGYTF
V gene: TRBV27
J gene: TRBJ1-2

CDR3 protein: CASSSAGGLAGADTQYF
V gene: TRBV7-2
J gene: TRBJ2-3

CDR3 protein: CASSFRPRAYEQYF
V gene: TRBV5-6
J gene: TRBJ2-7

CDR3 protein: CAWSPTGAGANVLTF
V gene: TRBV30
J gene: TRBJ2-6

CDR3 protein: CSSSSGGTEAFF
V gene: TRBV7-9
J gene: TRBJ1-1

CDR3 protein: CASSYRGTYMNTEAFF
V gene: TRBV6-5
J gene: TRBJ1-1

CDR3 protein: CAWRRLAGGPWETQYF
V gene: TRBV30
J gene: TRBJ2-5

CDR3 protein: CASSSVQRSSGNTIYF
V gene: TRBV12-1
J gene: TRBJ1-3

CDR3 protein: CASSLRPGTGSGELFF
V gene: TRBV18
J gene: TRBJ2-2

CDR3 protein: CASSPSPGSAGNTIYF
V gene: TRBV18
J gene: TRBJ1-3

CDR3 protein: CASSSGHRSYNEQFF
V gene: TRBV7-2
J gene: TRBJ2-1

CDR3 protein: CASSPSVHQPQHF
V gene: TRBV27
J gene: TRBJ1-5

CDR3 protein: CASSLSWLAGGNEQFF
V gene: TRBV27
J gene: TRBJ2-1

CDR3 protein: CASSYSKFGKAFF
V gene: TRBV6-5
J gene: TRBJ1-1

CDR3 protein: CASSLIPQGWMNTEAFF
V gene: TRBV5-4
J gene: TRBJ1-1

CDR3 protein: CASSFNGRLYEQYF
V gene: TRBV28
J gene: TRBJ2-7

CDR3 protein: CASSLTSSGLAGVSEQFF
V gene: TRBV7-3
J gene: TRBJ2-1

CDR3 protein: CAWSGGLAGGRSYNEQFF
V gene: TRBV30
J gene: TRBJ2-1

CDR3 protein: CASSRRDIGTQYF
V gene: TRBV11-3
J gene: TRBJ2-5

CDR3 protein: CASSLFSSRYNEQFF
V gene: TRBV5-4
J gene: TRBJ2-1

CDR3 protein: CASSVGGLNTEAFF
V gene: TRBV2
J gene: TRBJ1-1

CDR3 protein: CSSSLLAGGASTDTQYF
V gene: TRBV7-9
J gene: TRBJ2-3